Reported below is one T cell receptor beta chain. What it recognizes is unknown. The entry originates in a study of CD8+ T cells in alopecia areata. The wider study: Treated patients received oral tofacitinib, 5 to 10 mg twice daily. The tofacitinib course ran for 6 to 18 months and was followed by 6 months off drug. Study-wide results and limits: Alopecia totalis/universalis scalp especially showed more expanded CD8+ clones than normal scalp.

The V gene lost 1 base and the J gene lost 7 bases, with 17 bases spanning the gap. This CDR3 spans 16 amino acids. Per germline, CDR1 LGHNA and CDR2 YSLEER. The investigators collected lesional scalp punch biopsies and peripheral blood from alopecia areata patients. Extracted RNA was reverse transcribed into cDNA, the sequencing template. Sequencing was performed with immunoSEQ multiplex PCR; in TCRdb, only in-frame clones are kept and a portion is missing. Of over 15,000 clones in the sample, 60% to 80% were seen once. The input for sequencing was skin, taken at week 0. V is TRBV4-3 and J is TRBJ2-4, with D perhaps being TRBD1 or TRBD2 (6 bases each). The sequence was collected from a human donor with alopecia areata. This CDR3 reads CASSQGAGRGGNIQYF. CDR3 bases: TGCGCCAGCAGCCAAGGGGCGGGCAGGGGAGGTAACATTCAGTACTTC.